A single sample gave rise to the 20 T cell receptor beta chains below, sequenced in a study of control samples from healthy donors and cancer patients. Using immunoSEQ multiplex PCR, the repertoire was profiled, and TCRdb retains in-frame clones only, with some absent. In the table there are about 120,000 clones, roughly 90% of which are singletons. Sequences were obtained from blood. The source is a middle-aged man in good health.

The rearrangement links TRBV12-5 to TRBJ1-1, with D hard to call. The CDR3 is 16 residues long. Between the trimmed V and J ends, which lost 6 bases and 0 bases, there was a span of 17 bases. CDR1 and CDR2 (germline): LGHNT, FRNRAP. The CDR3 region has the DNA TGTGCTAGTGGGGGTCCCTTTGTACTTGTGAACACTGAAGCTTTCTTT. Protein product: CASGGPFVLVNTEAFF. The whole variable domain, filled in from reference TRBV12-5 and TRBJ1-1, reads DARVTQTPRHKVTEMGQEVTMRCQPILGHNTVFWYRQTMMQGLELLAYFRNRAPLDDSGMPKDRFSAEMPDATLATLKIQPSEPRDSAVYFCASGGPFVLVNTEAFFGQGTRLTVV.

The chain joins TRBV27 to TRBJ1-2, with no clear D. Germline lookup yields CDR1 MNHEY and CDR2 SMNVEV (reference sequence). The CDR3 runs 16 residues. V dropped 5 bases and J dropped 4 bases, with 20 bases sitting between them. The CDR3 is CASSPGPPLASYGYTF. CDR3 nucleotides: TGTGCCAGCAGTCCTGGACCGCCTCTGGCCTCCTATGGCTACACCTTC.

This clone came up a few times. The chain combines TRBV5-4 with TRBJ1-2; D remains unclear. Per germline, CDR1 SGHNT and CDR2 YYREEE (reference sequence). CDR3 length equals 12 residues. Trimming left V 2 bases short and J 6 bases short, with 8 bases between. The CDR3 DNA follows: TGTGCCAGCAGCTTCGGTGAAAATGGCTACACCTTC. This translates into CASSFGENGYTF.

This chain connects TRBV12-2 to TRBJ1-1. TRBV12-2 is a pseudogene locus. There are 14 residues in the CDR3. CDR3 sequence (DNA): TGTGCAAGTCGCTTACAGAAGACGAACACTGAAGCTTTCTTT. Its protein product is CASRLQKTNTEAFF.

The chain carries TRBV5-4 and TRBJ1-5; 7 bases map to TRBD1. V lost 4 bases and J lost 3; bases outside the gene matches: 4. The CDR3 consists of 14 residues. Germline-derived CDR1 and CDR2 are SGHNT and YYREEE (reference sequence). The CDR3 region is CASSRDRANQPQHF. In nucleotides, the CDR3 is TGTGCCAGCAGCAGGGACAGAGCCAATCAGCCCCAGCATTTT.

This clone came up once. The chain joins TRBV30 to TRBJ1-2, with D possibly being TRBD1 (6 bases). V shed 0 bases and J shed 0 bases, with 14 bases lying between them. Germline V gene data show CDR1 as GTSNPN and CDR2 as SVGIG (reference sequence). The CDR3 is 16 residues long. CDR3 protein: CAWSVPGVGANYGYTF. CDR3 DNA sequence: TGTGCCTGGAGTGTACCAGGGGTTGGGGCTAACTATGGCTACACCTTC.

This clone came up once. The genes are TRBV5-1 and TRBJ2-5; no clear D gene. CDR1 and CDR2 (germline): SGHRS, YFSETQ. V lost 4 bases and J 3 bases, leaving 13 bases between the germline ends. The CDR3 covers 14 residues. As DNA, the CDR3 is TGCGCCAGCAGCCCCTCCGACGGAAAAGAGACCCAGTACTTC. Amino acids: CASSPSDGKETQYF. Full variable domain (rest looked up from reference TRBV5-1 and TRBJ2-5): KAGVTQTPRYLIKTRGQQVTLSCSPISGHRSVSWYQQTPGQGLQFLFEYFSETQRNKGNFPGRFSGRQFSNSRSEMNVSTLELGDSALYLCASSPSDGKETQYFGPGTRLLVL.

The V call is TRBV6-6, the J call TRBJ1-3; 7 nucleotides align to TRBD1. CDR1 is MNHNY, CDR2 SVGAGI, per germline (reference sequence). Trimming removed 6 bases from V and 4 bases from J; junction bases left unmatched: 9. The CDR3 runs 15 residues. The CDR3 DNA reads TGTGCCAGCAGCCCAAGACAGGGAGGAGGAAACACCATATATTTT. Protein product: CASSPRQGGGNTIYF.

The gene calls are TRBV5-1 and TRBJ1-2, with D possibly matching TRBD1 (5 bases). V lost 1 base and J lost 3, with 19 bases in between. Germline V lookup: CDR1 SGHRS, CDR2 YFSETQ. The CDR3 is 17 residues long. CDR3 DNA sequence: TGCGCCAGCAGCTTGAGGGACGTCCCTAGCGAGGACTATGGCTACACCTTC. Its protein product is CASSLRDVPSEDYGYTF. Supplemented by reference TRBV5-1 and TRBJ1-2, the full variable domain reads KAGVTQTPRYLIKTRGQQVTLSCSPISGHRSVSWYQQTPGQGLQFLFEYFSETQRNKGNFPGRFSGRQFSNSRSEMNVSTLELGDSALYLCASSLRDVPSEDYGYTFGSGTRLTVV.

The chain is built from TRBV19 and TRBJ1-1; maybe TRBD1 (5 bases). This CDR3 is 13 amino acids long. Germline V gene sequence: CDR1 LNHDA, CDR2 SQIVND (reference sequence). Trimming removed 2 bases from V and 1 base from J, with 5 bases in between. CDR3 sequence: CASSIRGNTEAFF. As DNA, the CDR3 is TGTGCCAGTAGTATAAGGGGGAACACTGAAGCTTTCTTT. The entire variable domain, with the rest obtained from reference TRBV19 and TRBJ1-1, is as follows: DGGITQSPKYLFRKEGQNVTLSCEQNLNHDAMYWYRQDPGQGLRLIYYSQIVNDFQKGDIAEGYSVSREKKESFPLTVTSAQKNPTAFYLCASSIRGNTEAFFGQGTRLTVV.

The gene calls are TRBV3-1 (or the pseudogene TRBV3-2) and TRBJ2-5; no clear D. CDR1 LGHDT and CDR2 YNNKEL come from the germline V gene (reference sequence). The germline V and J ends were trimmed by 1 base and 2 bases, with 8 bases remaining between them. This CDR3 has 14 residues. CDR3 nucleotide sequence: TGTGCCAGCAGCCAAGCGGAAGTACAAGAGACCCAGTACTTC. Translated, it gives CASSQAEVQETQYF.

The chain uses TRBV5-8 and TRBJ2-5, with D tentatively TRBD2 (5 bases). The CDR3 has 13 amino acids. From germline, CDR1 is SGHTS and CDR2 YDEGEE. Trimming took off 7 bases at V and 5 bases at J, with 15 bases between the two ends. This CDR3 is CASRRQEAETQYF. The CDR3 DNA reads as TGTGCCAGCCGAAGGCAGGAGGCGGAGACCCAGTACTTC.

The CDR3 DNA follows: TGTGCCAGCACCCAAGGGATGAACACTGAAGCTTTCTTT. Its translation: CASTQGMNTEAFF. The rearrangement links TRBV11-2 to TRBJ1-1; D is unresolved. V was cut by 7 bases and J by 0 bases, with 9 bases left in between. The length of the CDR3 is 13 residues. The germline V gene has CDR1 SGHAT and CDR2 FQNNGV.

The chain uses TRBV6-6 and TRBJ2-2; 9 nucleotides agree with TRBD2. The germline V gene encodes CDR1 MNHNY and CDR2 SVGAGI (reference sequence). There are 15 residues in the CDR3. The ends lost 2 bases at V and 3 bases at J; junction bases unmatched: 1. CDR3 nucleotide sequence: TGTGCCAGCAGTTACAAGCGGGGGGACACCGGGGAGCTGTTTTTT. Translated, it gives CASSYKRGDTGELFF.

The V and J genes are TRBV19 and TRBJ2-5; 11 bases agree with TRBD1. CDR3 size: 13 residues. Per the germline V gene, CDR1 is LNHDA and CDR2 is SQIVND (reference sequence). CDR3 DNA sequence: TGTCTACGGGGACAGGGGGTAGGGGAGACCCAGTACTTC. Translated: CLRGQGVGETQYF.

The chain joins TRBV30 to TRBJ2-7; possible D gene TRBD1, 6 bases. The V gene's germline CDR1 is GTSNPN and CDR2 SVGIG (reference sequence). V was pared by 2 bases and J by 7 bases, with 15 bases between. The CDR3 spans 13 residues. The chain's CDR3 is CAWSLPTGWEQYF. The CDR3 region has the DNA TGTGCCTGGAGTCTCCCGACAGGCTGGGAGCAGTACTTC.

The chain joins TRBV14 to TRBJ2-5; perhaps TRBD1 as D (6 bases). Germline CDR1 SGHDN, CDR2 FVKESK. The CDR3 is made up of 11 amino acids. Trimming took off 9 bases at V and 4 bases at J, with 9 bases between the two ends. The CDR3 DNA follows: TGTGCCAGTCAGGGGCTAGAGACCCAGTACTTC. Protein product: CASQGLETQYF. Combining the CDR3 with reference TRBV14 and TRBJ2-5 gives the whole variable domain EAGVTQFPSHSVIEKGQTVTLRCDPISGHDNLYWYRRVMGKEIKFLLHFVKESKQDESGMPNNRFLAERTGGTYSTLKVQPAELEDSGVYFCASQGLETQYFGPGTRLLVL.

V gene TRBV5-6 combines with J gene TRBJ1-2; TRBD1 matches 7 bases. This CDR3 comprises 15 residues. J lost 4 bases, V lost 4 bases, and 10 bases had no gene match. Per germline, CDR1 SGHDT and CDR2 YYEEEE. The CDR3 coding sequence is TGTGCCAGCAGCCCCCGAGGGACAGCGCGCTATGGCTACACCTTC. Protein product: CASSPRGTARYGYTF.

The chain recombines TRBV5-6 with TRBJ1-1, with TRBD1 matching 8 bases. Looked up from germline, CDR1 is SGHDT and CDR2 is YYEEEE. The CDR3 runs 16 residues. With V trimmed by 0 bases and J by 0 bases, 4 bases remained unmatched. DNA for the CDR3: TGTGCCAGCAGCTTGGGACAGGGGAGGGTGAACACTGAAGCTTTCTTT. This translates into CASSLGQGRVNTEAFF.

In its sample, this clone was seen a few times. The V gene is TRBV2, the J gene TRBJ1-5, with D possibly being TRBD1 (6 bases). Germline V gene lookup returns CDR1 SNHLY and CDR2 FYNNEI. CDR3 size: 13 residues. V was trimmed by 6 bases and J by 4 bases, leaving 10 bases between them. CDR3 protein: CASRLQGNQPQHF. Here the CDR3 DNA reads TGTGCCAGCAGGCTACAGGGTAATCAGCCCCAGCATTTT.